The clone carrying this T cell receptor beta chain was seen just once. The antigen is unknown. Original analysis: After removing out-of-frame reads, over 2 million distinct TCRbeta sequences remained. Assay: immunoSEQ multiplex PCR; the TCRdb copy retains only in-frame clones and omits some. The V and J calls and clone size were taken over from that table, and D and trimming were inferred from the DNA. This table holds 35,000 to 50,000 clones, around three quarters found once. The data are from a study of memory CD4+ T cells and cytomegalovirus serostatus. Single viable CD3+CD4+CD8-CD45RO+ cells were sorted as the memory CD4+ T cells. Donors' CMV status reflects serum IgG against pp150, pp28, p38, p52. The V segment lost 7 bases and the J segment 5 bases; nucleotides outside the gene matches: 8. From germline, CDR1 is MRHNA and CDR2 SNTAGT. This CDR3 region has 14 residues. Regarding the study as a whole: Suggested: most of the CMV-linked TCR signature lies in CD4+ memory cells. Of approximately 160 reported CMV TCRbeta sequences, some 70 were found in memory CD4+ repertoires.

Sequencing was performed on memory CD4+ T cells from blood. The receptor was isolated from an adult in good health and CMV-seronegative. The J gene is TRBJ2-1, the V gene TRBV6-4, with TRBD2 identical over 7 bases. This chain's CDR3 is CASTRDYRDNEQFF. CDR3 in DNA: TGTGCCAGCACCCGGGACTACCGTGACAATGAGCAGTTCTTC.